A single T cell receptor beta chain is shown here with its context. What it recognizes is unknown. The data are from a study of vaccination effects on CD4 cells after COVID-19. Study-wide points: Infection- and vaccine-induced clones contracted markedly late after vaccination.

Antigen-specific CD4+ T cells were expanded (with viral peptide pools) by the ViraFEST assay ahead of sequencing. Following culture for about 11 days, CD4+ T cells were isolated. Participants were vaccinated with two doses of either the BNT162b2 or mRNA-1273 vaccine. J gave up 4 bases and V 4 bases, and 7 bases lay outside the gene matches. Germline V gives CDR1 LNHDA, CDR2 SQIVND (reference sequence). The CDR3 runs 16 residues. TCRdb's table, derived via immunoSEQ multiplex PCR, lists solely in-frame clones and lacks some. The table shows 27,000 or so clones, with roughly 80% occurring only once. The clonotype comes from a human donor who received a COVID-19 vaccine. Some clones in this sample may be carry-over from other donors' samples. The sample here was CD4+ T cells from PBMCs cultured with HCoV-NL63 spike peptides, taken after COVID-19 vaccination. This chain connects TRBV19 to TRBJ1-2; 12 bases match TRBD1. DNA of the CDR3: TGTGCCAGTAGTAGACCGGGACAGGGGGCTGGCTATGGCTACACCTTC. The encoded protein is CASSRPGQGAGYGYTF.